The 26 T cell receptor beta chains below all came from one sample that was sequenced in a study of T cell responses to AZD1222 COVID-19 vaccine. TCRdb keeps only in-frame clones here, not all; method: immunoSEQ multiplex PCR. The table has about 66,000 clones, about 88% seen once; the top ten hold 15% to 20%. Sequencing used peripheral blood, obtained on day 0 of AZD1222 vaccination. The receptors stem from an adult in good health.

This clone came up once. V and J are TRBV2 and TRBJ1-4, with TRBD1 matching over 8 bases. The CDR3 is made up of 13 amino acids. CDR1 and CDR2 (germline): SNHLY, FYNNEI. V gave up 11 bases and J gave up 8 bases; unmatched junction bases: 10. DNA of the CDR3: TGTGCCTGCCGACAGGGGACGCTAGAAAAACTGTTTTTT. Translating gives CACRQGTLEKLFF.

The chain employs TRBV27 and TRBJ2-3; D is unclear. CDR3 size: 16 residues. Between the trimmed V and J ends, which lost 0 bases and 2 bases, there was a span of 12 bases. The germline CDR1 and CDR2 sequences are MNHEY and SMNVEV (reference sequence). The CDR3 sequence is CASSLSFNFLTDTQYF. CDR3 nucleotides: TGTGCCAGCAGTTTATCGTTTAACTTTCTCACAGATACGCAGTATTTT.

This chain connects TRBV25-1 to TRBJ1-2, with 7 bases matching TRBD1. After removal of 4 bases from V and 4 bases from J, the junction contained 3 bases not matched to a gene. This CDR3 region has 13 residues. Germline loops: CDR1 MGHDK, CDR2 SYGVNS. CDR3 sequence (DNA): TGTGCCAGCAGTGGAGGGGGCAGCTATGGCTACACCTTC. Translating it yields CASSGGGSYGYTF.

This chain uses TRBV4-2 with TRBJ1-5; 9 bases are shared with TRBD1. From germline, CDR1 is LGHNA and CDR2 YNFKEQ. V shed 3 bases, J shed 5 bases, and the junction held 11 bases outside the gene matches. This CDR3 region has 17 residues. The CDR3 DNA reads as TGTGCCAGCAGCCACCCCCTTGGGGGACAGGGACATCAGCCCCAGCATTTT. This gives the protein CASSHPLGGQGHQPQHF.

By share of the sample, this clone is medium-sized (0.01 to 0.1%). The chain combines TRBV28 with TRBJ2-7; either TRBD1 or TRBD2 may supply D (6 bases each). Germline V gives CDR1 MDHEN, CDR2 SYDVKM. V was cut by 7 bases and J by 7 bases, with 17 bases left in between. There are 13 residues in the CDR3. The CDR3 is CASTLGGRGEQYF. Here the CDR3 DNA reads TGTGCCAGCACCCTAGGGGGGCGGGGAGAGCAGTACTTC.

V and J are TRBV20-1 and TRBJ1-1; D not certain. CDR1 is DFQATT, CDR2 SNEGSKA, per germline (reference sequence). Trimming took 8 bases from V and 11 from J, leaving 12 bases between them. This CDR3 has 9 amino acids. CDR3 DNA: TGCAGTTTTGACCCGAGGGCTTTCTTT. This translates into CSFDPRAFF.

The V and J genes are TRBV7-9 and TRBJ1-1, with D unclear. From germline, CDR1 is SEHNR and CDR2 FQNEAQ (reference sequence). There are 10 residues in the CDR3. The V gene lost 10 bases and the J gene lost 10 bases, with 13 bases spanning the gap. The CDR3 reads CATVREGAFF. CDR3 sequence (DNA): TGTGCCACGGTTCGTGAAGGAGCTTTCTTT.

The rearrangement joins TRBV4-3 to TRBJ1-2; D is unresolved. Trimming shortened V by 6 bases and J by 3 bases, and 14 bases separated the two germline ends. Per the germline V gene, CDR1 is LGHNA and CDR2 is YSLEER. The CDR3 length is 14 residues. CDR3 in amino acids: CASSGGSGYYGYTF. Written as DNA, the CDR3 is TGCGCCAGCAGTGGTGGCAGTGGCTACTATGGCTACACCTTC.

This chain joins TRBV27 and TRBJ1-5, with 8 bases matching TRBD1. J lost 2 bases, V lost 5 bases, and 5 bases had no gene match. Germline V CDR1 and CDR2: MNHEY, SMNVEV (reference sequence). The length of the CDR3 is 15 residues. In nucleotides, the CDR3 is TGTGCCAGCAGTCCGGGGACAGGTGGCAATCAGCCCCAGCATTTT. Its protein is CASSPGTGGNQPQHF.

The chain recombines TRBV5-1 with TRBJ1-3; D remains ambiguous. V lost 2 bases and J lost 4, with 4 bases in between. Germline V gene lookup returns CDR1 SGHRS and CDR2 YFSETQ. CDR3 size: 12 residues. The CDR3 is CASSFEGNTIYF. CDR3 coding DNA: TGCGCCAGCAGCTTCGAAGGAAACACCATATATTTT.

The chain employs TRBV6-2 or TRBV6-3 and TRBJ2-7; the match to TRBD2 covers 9 bases. From germline, CDR1 is MNHEY and CDR2 SVGEGT. The CDR3 length is 15 residues. V lost 1 base, J lost 7 bases, and 8 bases stayed unmatched. The CDR3 DNA sequence: TGTGCCAGCAGTTACTTGGCTAGCGGGGCCAGGGAGCAGTACTTC. Translating it yields CASSYLASGAREQYF.

This rearrangement joins TRBV6-1 to TRBJ1-5; D possibly corresponds to TRBD1 (5 bases). V was cut by 3 bases and J by 5 bases, with 17 bases left in between. The CDR3 has 16 amino acids. Germline V gene lookup returns CDR1 MNHNS and CDR2 SASEGT. CDR3 DNA: TGTGCCAGCAGTGAGTACCGACAGCTCTCCGATCAGCCCCAGCATTTT. Its protein product is CASSEYRQLSDQPQHF.

The rearrangement uses TRBV27 and TRBJ1-4; D is unresolved. Germline CDR1 is MNHEY and CDR2 is SMNVEV (reference sequence). This CDR3 comprises 13 residues. The V end lost 3 bases, the J end lost 7 bases, and 9 bases lay between the germline ends. The CDR3 loop is CASSLLGREKLFF. Here the CDR3 DNA reads TGTGCCAGCAGTTTGTTGGGCCGTGAAAAACTGTTTTTT.

The chain recombines TRBV6-5 with TRBJ1-1, with D possibly being TRBD1 (5 bases). CDR3 size: 15 residues. Germline-derived CDR1 and CDR2 are MNHEY and SVGAGI. The V end lost 2 bases, the J end lost 3 bases, and 13 bases lay between the germline ends. The CDR3 region is CASSYKGRADTEAFF. In DNA, the CDR3 is TGTGCCAGCAGTTACAAAGGCAGGGCGGACACTGAAGCTTTCTTT.

V is TRBV7-9 and J is TRBJ2-3, with D possibly matching TRBD2 (6 bases). The germline V gene has CDR1 SEHNR and CDR2 FQNEAQ (reference sequence). V dropped 2 bases and J dropped 0 bases, with 21 bases sitting between them. This CDR3 is 19 amino acids long. The CDR3 sequence: CASSLRLAGRPHSTDTQYF. The DNA of the CDR3 is TGTGCCAGCAGCTTAAGACTGGCGGGGCGCCCCCATAGCACAGATACGCAGTATTTT.

Of note for this clone: At the DNA level, this CDR3 is encoded by other sequences in the same sample as well. The genes are TRBV29-1 and TRBJ2-7; 7 bases line up with TRBD2. The ends lost 3 bases at V and 5 bases at J; junction bases unmatched: 16. The CDR3 loop spans 16 amino acids. Per germline, CDR1 SQVTM and CDR2 ANQGSEA. The CDR3 protein is CSVDSPSDGRADEQYF. The CDR3 bases are TGCAGCGTTGATTCTCCGTCGGATGGGAGGGCCGACGAGCAGTACTTC.

The rearrangement joins TRBV6-2 or TRBV6-3 to TRBJ1-5, with unresolved D. The CDR3 covers 15 residues. Germline V gives CDR1 MNHEY, CDR2 SVGEGT. V shed 0 bases and J shed 0 bases, with 6 bases lying between them. CDR3 region: CASSYSSRSNQPQHF. Written as DNA, the CDR3 is TGTGCCAGCAGTTACTCGAGTCGTAGCAATCAGCCCCAGCATTTT.

The J gene is TRBJ2-5, the V gene TRBV5-6; no definite D call. The CDR3 sequence is 15 residues long. The germline V and J ends were trimmed by 4 bases and 5 bases, with 18 bases remaining between them. Germline CDR1 SGHDT, CDR2 YYEEEE. CDR3 nucleotide sequence: TGTGCCAGCAGCCCTTGGACGGATCCTCGGGAGACCCAGTACTTC. Translation: CASSPWTDPRETQYF.

The rearrangement links TRBV28 to TRBJ1-5, with D possibly TRBD1 on 5 matching bases. Germline V gene lookup returns CDR1 MDHEN and CDR2 SYDVKM. The CDR3 runs 13 residues. V was clipped by 4 bases and J by 7 bases, with 11 bases between them. For the CDR3, the DNA is TGTGCCAGCAGTTCCTACGGGGCACAGCCCCAGCATTTT. It yields the protein CASSSYGAQPQHF.

This clone was seen only once. The chain recombines TRBV27 with TRBJ2-7; a weak D match, TRBD1 (5 bases). V lost 4 bases and J lost 3, with 16 bases in between. CDR3 length: 15 amino acids. Per germline, CDR1 MNHEY and CDR2 SMNVEV (reference sequence). CDR3 sequence: CASSSQGKGIYEQYF. The CDR3 DNA reads TGTGCCAGCAGTTCTCAGGGCAAGGGGATCTACGAGCAGTACTTC.

The DNA for the CDR3 is TGCGCCAGCAGCTTGATCCGGGCGCAGAATTCACCCCTCCACTTT. This gives the protein CASSLIRAQNSPLHF. This chain joins TRBV5-1 and TRBJ1-6, with D unresolved. Germline V gives CDR1 SGHRS, CDR2 YFSETQ. V dropped 1 base and J dropped 7 bases, with 12 bases sitting between them. CDR3 length: 15 amino acids.

V and J are TRBV6-4 and TRBJ2-7, with 8 bases fitting TRBD1. Trimming took 6 bases from V and 0 from J; bases not matched to a gene: 4. The V gene's germline CDR1 is MRHNA and CDR2 SNTAGT. This CDR3 is built from 14 residues. CDR3 region: CASRDRVISYEQYF. The CDR3 DNA reads TGTGCCAGCAGGGACAGGGTCATCTCCTACGAGCAGTACTTC.

In this sample, this clone turned up once. The V and J genes are TRBV7-8 and TRBJ1-5; 10 bases line up with TRBD1. In germline, CDR1 is SGHVS, CDR2 FQNEAQ. This CDR3 contains 15 residues. The trim removed 8 bases at V and 5 bases at J, leaving 9 bases unmatched. This CDR3 is CASGWRDRGDQPQHF. DNA for the CDR3: TGTGCCAGCGGCTGGAGGGACAGGGGAGATCAGCCCCAGCATTTT.

This chain joins TRBV27 and TRBJ1-5; a weak D match, TRBD1 (6 bases). CDR3 length: 18 amino acids. V shed 0 bases and J shed 1 base, with 16 bases lying between them. Germline V gene lookup returns CDR1 MNHEY and CDR2 SMNVEV (reference sequence). The chain's CDR3 is CASSLSQTQGRSNQPQHF. The CDR3 bases are TGTGCCAGCAGTTTATCTCAAACACAGGGAAGGAGCAATCAGCCCCAGCATTTT.

CDR3 loop: CASSLHRGMNTEAFF. CDR3 sequence (DNA): TGTGCCAGCAGCTTACACAGGGGCATGAACACTGAAGCTTTCTTT. This chain connects TRBV6-5 to TRBJ1-1, with TRBD1 matching over 7 bases. Germline lookup yields CDR1 MNHEY and CDR2 SVGAGI. The CDR3 length is 15 residues. The J segment lost 0 bases and the V segment lost 6 bases, leaving 7 bases of the junction unmatched.

The chain employs TRBV18 and TRBJ1-5; D ambiguous. The germline V gene encodes CDR1 KGHSH and CDR2 LQKENI. V lost 10 bases and J 6 bases, leaving 16 bases between the germline ends. The length of the CDR3 is 13 residues. As DNA, the CDR3 is TGTGCCACCACCGGAGGGAGAGGTCAGCCCCAGCATTTT. Translating gives CATTGGRGQPQHF.